This T cell receptor beta chain stems from a study of T-cell memory formation after mild COVID-19. Study summary: Across donors, TCR clusters were largely donor specific. Whole-study findings and limits: Contracting CD4+ clones lay largely in CM and EM, with CD8+ ones residing in EMRA.

Ten or more counts support this clonotype. Its specificity is not known. Constant-segment primers served in 5'RACE that generated TCR alpha and TCR beta cDNA libraries bearing sample barcodes and UMIs. One entry per CDR3 protein, called by TCRdb with MiXCR from the 5' RACE reads. The data hold roughly 200,000 distinct CDR3 sequences, with approximately 20% observed a single time. Deletions cut 6 bases from V and 2 bases from J, with 10 bases between. CDR3 length equals 13 residues. V and J are TRBV12-3 or TRBV12-4 and TRBJ1-2, with D possibly being TRBD1 (5 bases). The sequence was collected from an adult woman who had mild COVID-19 (a few samples of this study predate the infection). Cell type and time point are not known. Sequencing was carried out using PBMCs or a T cell subset sorted from them (not recorded which). The CDR3 loop is CASRRDLNYGYTF. In nucleotides, the CDR3 is TGTGCCAGCAGAAGGGACTTAAACTATGGCTACACCTTC.